One sample yielded the 24 T cell receptor beta chains listed below, sequenced in a study of PD-L1 blockade in urothelial cancer (dated 2017 in TCRdb). The time point label for this specimen denotes: pretreatment peripheral blood. The method was the immunoSEQ multiplex PCR assay. TCRdb mirrors the immuneACCESS table, restricted to in-frame sequences. Some clones are absent from its copies; in checked studies, under half trace to an unresolved V gene, and the reason for the others is unknown. Across this sample there are 15,000 to 20,000 clones, with about 91% seen only once. The leading ten clones occupy roughly 13% of the sample. The sample here was PBMCs, taken around atezolizumab (anti-PD-L1) treatment. These receptors were taken from a man between 65 and 79 years old with urothelial cancer.

The rearrangement joins TRBV5-8 to TRBJ1-1, with 7 bases identical to TRBD1. Germline V gives CDR1 SGHTS, CDR2 YDEGEE. V trimming: 3 bases; J trimming: 10 bases; junction bases outside the gene matches: 12. This CDR3 region has 14 residues. CDR3 sequence (DNA): TGTGCCAGCAGCTCGGGACAGCTTGGGGGGCTAGCTTTCTTT. Translation: CASSSGQLGGLAFF.

The rearrangement links TRBV18 to TRBJ2-2; TRBD2 might be the D (5 bases). CDR1 and CDR2 from the germline V gene are KGHSH and LQKENI. Trimming left V 2 bases short and J 2 bases short, with 27 bases between. The CDR3 contains 21 residues. The chain's CDR3 is CASSPNEAGWRKQTNTGELFF. As DNA, the CDR3 is TGTGCCAGCTCACCAAACGAAGCTGGGTGGAGGAAGCAGACCAACACCGGGGAGCTGTTTTTT.

This sequence joins TRBV9 and TRBJ2-3; 15 bases are shared with TRBD2. V was pared by 3 bases and J by 0 bases, with 5 bases of the junction left unmatched. This CDR3 is 18 amino acids long. Germline loops: CDR1 SGDLS, CDR2 YYNGEE. CDR3 residues: CASSARTSGGGSTDTQYF. CDR3 nucleotide sequence: TGTGCCAGCAGCGCAAGGACTAGCGGGGGGGGAAGCACAGATACGCAGTATTTT.

In this sample, this clone turned up once. This rearrangement joins TRBV5-1 to TRBJ2-2; 8 bases fit TRBD1. The CDR3 totals 14 residues. Trimming cost V 4 bases and J 7 bases; bases outside gene matches: 6. From germline, CDR1 is SGHRS and CDR2 YFSETQ. CDR3 bases: TGCGCCAGCAGCGGAGGGACAGGTGGCGGGGAGCTGTTTTTT. Translation: CASSGGTGGGELFF.

The count of this clone is one. J is TRBJ1-1 and V is TRBV7-8, with D perhaps TRBD1 (6 bases). The length of the CDR3 is 16 residues. Between the trimmed V and J ends, which lost 0 bases and 1 base, there was a span of 12 bases. The germline CDR1 and CDR2 sequences are SGHVS and FQNEAQ. The CDR3, as DNA: TGTGCCAGCAGCTTAGCGGGAGGGGGGGCGAACACTGAAGCTTTCTTT. Its protein is CASSLAGGGANTEAFF. The whole variable domain, filled in from reference TRBV7-8 and TRBJ1-1, reads GAGVSQSPRYKVAKRGQDVALRCDPISGHVSLFWYQQALGQGPEFLTYFQNEAQLDKSGLPSDRFFAERPEGSVSTLKIQRTQQEDSAVYLCASSLAGGGANTEAFFGQGTRLTVV.

V is TRBV14 and J is TRBJ1-2; TRBD1 agrees at 12 bases. The germline V gene has CDR1 SGHDN and CDR2 FVKESK. Losses at the gene ends were 2 bases for V and 0 bases for J; bases not matched to a gene: 7. The CDR3 covers 18 residues. The CDR3 region has the DNA TGTGCCAGCAGCCAACCGGGACAGGGGGCCCAGGCTAACTATGGCTACACCTTC. Protein product: CASSQPGQGAQANYGYTF.

The table lists this clone with a count of one. This chain links TRBV5-1 with TRBJ2-7; a weak D match, TRBD2 (7 bases). The CDR3 is 17 residues long. Germline V gene sequence: CDR1 SGHRS, CDR2 YFSETQ. Trimming removed 1 base at V and 3 bases at J, with 20 bases between. CDR3 bases: TGCGCCAGCAGCTTGCAAGCGGGGACAAGTATGGGCTACGAGCAGTACTTC. Its protein is CASSLQAGTSMGYEQYF. The full variable domain, its missing parts supplied by reference TRBV5-1 and TRBJ2-7, is KAGVTQTPRYLIKTRGQQVTLSCSPISGHRSVSWYQQTPGQGLQFLFEYFSETQRNKGNFPGRFSGRQFSNSRSEMNVSTLELGDSALYLCASSLQAGTSMGYEQYFGPGTRLTVT.

V usage is TRBV30 and J usage is TRBJ1-4; TRBD1 matches 8 bases. Germline V gives CDR1 GTSNPN, CDR2 SVGIG (reference sequence). Trimming cost V 5 bases and J 6 bases; bases outside gene matches: 8. The CDR3 has 14 amino acids. The CDR3 spells CAWLRQGTDEKLFF. In nucleotides, the CDR3 is TGTGCCTGGCTCCGACAGGGGACGGATGAAAAACTGTTTTTT.

The genes are TRBV19 and TRBJ1-1, with D possibly being TRBD1 (6 bases). This CDR3 has 13 amino acids. The ends were cut back, 5 bases at V and 5 bases at J, with 12 bases in the middle. Germline V gene sequence: CDR1 LNHDA, CDR2 SQIVND (reference sequence). Written as DNA, the CDR3 is TGTGCCAGTAGTGGTACAGGGTATACTGAAGCTTTCTTT. Its translation is CASSGTGYTEAFF.

J is TRBJ1-5 and V is TRBV2, with 10 bases matching TRBD1. The germline gives CDR1 SNHLY, CDR2 FYNNEI. With 5 bases clipped from V and 0 bases from J, the junction kept 16 bases outside the gene matches. This CDR3 comprises 20 residues. The CDR3 DNA follows: TGTGCCAGCAGTCGCCGACAGGGGGCGATTCTTTATAGTAGCAATCAGCCCCAGCATTTT. As protein: CASSRRQGAILYSSNQPQHF.

The chain recombines TRBV11-2 with TRBJ2-7; maybe TRBD2 (5 bases). V shed 4 bases and J shed 7 bases, with 11 bases lying between them. The CDR3 covers 12 residues. Germline V gene sequence: CDR1 SGHAT, CDR2 FQNNGV. The CDR3 coding sequence is TGTGCCAGCAGCTATCGGACGGGGGAGCAGTACTTC. Encoded protein: CASSYRTGEQYF.

The gene calls are TRBV5-1 and TRBJ2-7, with TRBD1 as a possible D gene (6 bases). Germline CDR1 is SGHRS and CDR2 is YFSETQ. The CDR3 runs 14 residues. Between the trimmed V and J ends, which lost 2 bases and 5 bases, there was a span of 14 bases. The chain's CDR3 is CASSFGAGVDEQYF. DNA of the CDR3: TGCGCCAGCAGCTTTGGGGCAGGGGTAGACGAGCAGTACTTC. Combining the CDR3 with reference TRBV5-1 and TRBJ2-7 gives the whole variable domain KAGVTQTPRYLIKTRGQQVTLSCSPISGHRSVSWYQQTPGQGLQFLFEYFSETQRNKGNFPGRFSGRQFSNSRSEMNVSTLELGDSALYLCASSFGAGVDEQYFGPGTRLTVT.

The chain uses TRBV19 and TRBJ1-6, with 8 nucleotides matching TRBD1. V lost 8 bases and J lost 9; bases outside the gene matches: 6. Germline V gives CDR1 LNHDA, CDR2 SQIVND (reference sequence). CDR3 length: 13 residues. The CDR3 nucleotides are TGTGCCAGTTCGATAGACAGGGGTTCACCCCTCCACTTT. Its translation: CASSIDRGSPLHF.

The CDR3 bases are TGTGCCAGCAGCTTAGATCTCTCTGGAAACACCATATATTTT. Its translation: CASSLDLSGNTIYF. The chain recombines TRBV11-2 with TRBJ1-3; D unresolved. V shed 0 bases and J shed 0 bases, with 3 bases lying between them. CDR3 length: 14 residues. Per germline, CDR1 SGHAT and CDR2 FQNNGV. The full variable domain, rest sourced from reference TRBV11-2 and TRBJ1-3, is EAGVAQSPRYKIIEKRQSVAFWCNPISGHATLYWYQQILGQGPKLLIQFQNNGVVDDSQLPKDRFSAERLKGVDSTLKIQPAKLEDSAVYLCASSLDLSGNTIYFGEGSWLTVV.

CDR3 amino acids: CASSEPVEWQSGQPQHF. The CDR3 region has the DNA TGTGCCAGCAGTGAACCGGTAGAATGGCAGTCGGGTCAGCCCCAGCATTTT. J is TRBJ1-5 and V is TRBV25-1; no definite D call. The germline V gene has CDR1 MGHDK and CDR2 SYGVNS. The CDR3 runs 17 residues. V gave up 2 bases and J gave up 6 bases, with 20 bases separating them.

This clone appeared once. The J gene is TRBJ2-2, the V gene TRBV6-1, with a weak D call TRBD1 (6 bases). Per the germline V gene, CDR1 is MNHNS and CDR2 is SASEGT. This CDR3 comprises 15 residues. V was trimmed by 4 bases and J by 7 bases, leaving 16 bases between them. CDR3 DNA: TGTGCCAGCAGTGGGACAGCTCAGATATTCGGGGAGCTGTTTTTT. It encodes CASSGTAQIFGELFF.

The chain combines TRBV18 with TRBJ1-2; tentatively, D is TRBD1 (6 bases). The V end was cut by 0 bases, the J end by 11 bases, with 19 bases between. CDR1 and CDR2 (germline): KGHSH, LQKENI. This CDR3 comprises 15 residues. The CDR3 sequence is CASSPPERTARGYTF. CDR3 nucleotide sequence: TGTGCCAGCTCACCACCCGAAAGGACAGCCCGAGGTTACACCTTC.

The chain uses TRBV6-1 and TRBJ2-7; 10 nucleotides align to TRBD1. Germline V gene sequence: CDR1 MNHNS, CDR2 SASEGT. Germline trimming cut 4 bases from V and 4 bases from J; bases unmatched to any gene: 10. The CDR3 runs 16 residues. The CDR3 DNA sequence: TGTGCCAGCAGTGCGAACCCGGGACAGGGGAGTTACGAGCAGTACTTC. Translation gives CASSANPGQGSYEQYF.

The rearrangement links TRBV19 to TRBJ1-5; D uncertain. The CDR3 length is 14 residues. In germline, CDR1 is LNHDA, CDR2 SQIVND (reference sequence). V gave up 5 bases and J gave up 4 bases, with 12 bases separating them. The CDR3 sequence: CASSWGSGNQPQHF. Written as DNA, the CDR3 is TGTGCCAGTAGTTGGGGAAGCGGAAATCAGCCCCAGCATTTT. The full variable domain, its missing parts supplied by reference TRBV19 and TRBJ1-5, is DGGITQSPKYLFRKEGQNVTLSCEQNLNHDAMYWYRQDPGQGLRLIYYSQIVNDFQKGDIAEGYSVSREKKESFPLTVTSAQKNPTAFYLCASSWGSGNQPQHFGDGTRLSIL.

The chain links TRBV2 to TRBJ2-4; 8 nucleotides align to TRBD2. The germline V gene has CDR1 SNHLY and CDR2 FYNNEI. V was pared by 6 bases and J by 6 bases, with 7 bases of the junction left unmatched. The length of the CDR3 is 14 residues. CDR3 nucleotides: TGTGCCAGCAGCAGGGCCCGGGAGGGAAACATTCAGTACTTC. Protein sequence: CASSRAREGNIQYF.

The chain joins TRBV7-6 to TRBJ2-6; the D gene is possibly TRBD1 (5 bases). The germline V gene encodes CDR1 SGHVS and CDR2 FNYEAQ. The CDR3 sequence is 15 residues long. V lost 2 bases, J lost 2 bases, and 7 bases lay in between. The CDR3 is CASSLLGAGANVLTF. CDR3 nucleotides: TGTGCCAGCAGCTTATTAGGGGCTGGGGCCAACGTCCTGACTTTC.

The chain has TRBV5-8 and TRBJ1-1, with D unresolved. V gave up 1 base and J gave up 4 bases, with 11 bases separating them. Germline CDR1 and CDR2: SGHTS and YDEGEE. This CDR3 has 14 residues. The CDR3 DNA reads as TGTGCCAGCAGCTTGCTAGTGTTGGGCACTGAAGCTTTCTTT. Amino acid sequence: CASSLLVLGTEAFF.

The chain uses TRBV28 and TRBJ2-4; 11 positions match TRBD2. Germline lookup yields CDR1 MDHEN and CDR2 SYDVKM. V lost 4 bases, J lost 4 bases, and 6 bases stayed unmatched. CDR3 size: 16 residues. CDR3 coding DNA: TGTGCCAGCAGTTCCGCGGGACTAGCGGAAAAAAACATTCAGTACTTC. Translating it yields CASSSAGLAEKNIQYF.

The chain has TRBV25-1 and TRBJ2-1; D perhaps matches TRBD1 (7 bases). CDR1 and CDR2 from the germline V gene are MGHDK and SYGVNS. The V end was cut by 3 bases, the J end by 2 bases, with 17 bases between. There are 17 residues in the CDR3. The CDR3 reads CASSDTAGQGAYNEQFF. CDR3 nucleotide sequence: TGTGCCAGCAGTGATACGGCGGGGCAGGGGGCCTACAATGAGCAGTTCTTC.